The 5 T cell receptor beta chains reported below all come from one sample, sequenced in a study of blood T cell repertoires in COVID-19. Here immunoSEQ multiplex PCR was the method, and the copy in TCRdb shows in-frame clones only, minus some. The sample records around 48,000 clones, 86% being singletons. Sequenced sample: peripheral blood. The receptors derive from a man in his sixties with active or convalescent COVID-19.

The rearrangement links TRBV2 to TRBJ1-2; 9 nucleotides match TRBD1. The V segment lost 11 bases and the J segment 8 bases; nucleotides outside the gene matches: 15. This CDR3 is 14 amino acids long. The V gene's germline CDR1 is SNHLY and CDR2 FYNNEI. The CDR3 DNA follows: TGTGCCCAACCAGCATTGGACAGGGGAATCGGCTACACCTTC. This sequence encodes CAQPALDRGIGYTF.

The chain recombines TRBV5-6 with TRBJ2-7, with TRBD1 as a possible D gene (5 bases). Per germline, CDR1 SGHDT and CDR2 YYEEEE. Deletions cut 4 bases from V and 2 bases from J, with 13 bases between. The CDR3 is 14 amino acids. The DNA for the CDR3 is TGTGCCAGCAGCCTCAGGGTTATCGCCTACGAGCAGTACTTC. It yields the protein CASSLRVIAYEQYF.

This chain connects TRBV9 to TRBJ2-2, with D unclear. The CDR3 length is 12 residues. CDR1 is SGDLS, CDR2 YYNGEE, per germline. Trimming removed 3 bases from V and 6 bases from J, with 6 bases in between. The CDR3 DNA follows: TGTGCCAGCAGCGGAGTCGCCGGGGAGCTGTTTTTT. Its protein is CASSGVAGELFF.

The chain has TRBV7-6 and TRBJ2-2; 7 bases map to TRBD1. The CDR3 sequence is 15 residues long. J was trimmed by 6 bases and V by 5 bases; bases with no gene match: 9. CDR1 is SGHVS and CDR2 is FNYEAQ in the germline V gene. For the CDR3, the DNA is TGTGCCAGCAGCCCCCGACAGGGTGGGGCCGGGGAGCTGTTTTTT. It translates to CASSPRQGGAGELFF.

The chain links TRBV9 to TRBJ2-3; TRBD1 matches 9 bases. From germline, CDR1 is SGDLS and CDR2 YYNGEE. V lost 4 bases and J lost 2; bases outside the gene matches: 14. CDR3 length equals 18 residues. This CDR3 is CASSTSQRQGEHTDTQYF. The CDR3 region has the DNA TGTGCCAGCAGCACCAGTCAGAGACAGGGGGAACACACAGATACGCAGTATTTT.